This T cell receptor beta chain was found in a study of T-cell memory formation after mild COVID-19. Overall study findings and caveats: Contracting CD8+ clones were enriched in EMRA, CD4+ mainly in CM and EM. Second-wave clones reaching peak frequency on day 37 lacked confirmed SARS-CoV-2 specificity. Cross-reactive memory apparently joined, as some responding clones appeared in pre-infection memory.

Constant-segment-primed 5'RACE gave TCR alpha and TCR beta cDNA libraries with sample barcodes and UMIs. TCRdb re-derived calls from the 5' RACE reads in MiXCR, one entry per CDR3 protein. This table holds about 540,000 distinct CDR3 sequences, about 20% found once. A remark on this clonotype: The antigen is not known.

In germline, CDR1 is SGHAT, CDR2 FQNNGV. Deletions cut 2 bases from V and 3 bases from J, with 8 bases between. The CDR3 spans 14 residues. This clonotype was obtained from an adult woman who had mild COVID-19 (a few samples of this study predate the infection). Cell type and time point are not known. Input material: PBMCs or a T cell subset sorted from them (not recorded which). The chain is built from TRBV11-2 and TRBJ1-3; D is ambiguous. The CDR3 protein is CASSLIRCGNTIYF. CDR3 nucleotide sequence: TGTGCCAGCAGCTTAATTAGATGTGGAAACACCATATATTTT.